This paragraph reports one T cell receptor beta chain. The source of the sample is a study of blood T cell repertoires in COVID-19. Study background: Acute and convalescent COVID-19 samples came from the United States, Italy and Spain. PBMCs, B-cell-depleted T cells, or T cells were the source of the cDNA or gDNA that made up the material.

Per the original methods: Using reference gene primer amplification, nucleated cell counts were estimated. Clones were sequenced by immunoSEQ multiplex PCR, and TCRdb holds only the in-frame ones, with some missing. The V and J calls and the clone size are those of that table, but D and trimming were determined from the DNA. Among 30,000 to 35,000 clones, approximately 90% were seen once, and the ten largest hold roughly 13%. The specimen was peripheral blood. The TCR was taken from a human donor in a cohort sampled during active COVID-19.

The CDR3 bases are TGTGCCAGCAGTGAGCGGGACAACGTGGACACTGAAGCTTTCTTT. Its protein is CASSERDNVDTEAFF. The chain combines TRBV27 with TRBJ1-1; D is perhaps TRBD1 (6 bases). Per the germline V gene, CDR1 is MNHEY and CDR2 is SMNVEV (reference sequence). The CDR3 extends over 15 amino acids. The ends were cut back, 5 bases at V and 3 bases at J, with 16 bases in the middle.